Listed below are T cell receptor beta chains from one sample, sequenced in a study of shared clonotypes between healthy human individuals. Sequencing used immunoSEQ multiplex PCR; TCRdb keeps in-frame clones, though not all of them. Of 470,000 or so clones in the sample, approximately 84% were seen once. The specimen sequenced was PBMCs. These receptors came from a woman in her forties in good health. Some clones in this sample may be carry-over from other donors' samples. The CDR3 runs from the conserved cysteine through the conserved F or W. D genes are given only for firm matches. Expanded clones get a size class; other rows say once, few or many, or leave the size out.

CDR3	DNA	D	J	V	size	length
CASSPGRLAGVEELFF	TGTGCCAGCAGCCCCGGACGACTAGCGGGAGTTGAGGAGCTGTTTTTT	TRBD2	TRBJ2-2	TRBV5-4	-	16
CASSPRGSLAGEDTQYF	TGTGCCAGCTCACCTCGTGGTTCACTAGCGGGAGAAGATACGCAGTATTTT	TRBD2	TRBJ2-3	TRBV18	-	17
CASSLAAETYEQYF	TGTGCCAGCAGCTTGGCGGCGGAGACCTACGAGCAGTACTTC	-	TRBJ2-7	TRBV5-4	-	14
CASSPRGSGYTGELFF	TGTGCCAGCAGCCCCCGGGGGAGCGGCTACACCGGGGAGCTGTTTTTT	-	TRBJ2-2	TRBV5-6	many	16
CASSFSPAYEQYF	TGTGCCAGCAGCTTCTCCCCAGCCTACGAGCAGTACTTC	-	TRBJ2-7	TRBV11-1	few	13
CASSASGASYNEQFF	TGTGCCAGCAGCGCTAGCGGAGCTTCCTACAATGAGCAGTTCTTC	TRBD2	TRBJ2-1	TRBV11-2	-	15
CASSLSLAGTDTQYF	TGTGCCAGCAGTTTGTCGCTAGCGGGCACAGATACGCAGTATTTT	TRBD2	TRBJ2-3	TRBV28	-	15
CASSDLVDTGELFF	TGTGCCAGCAGTGATTTAGTGGACACCGGGGAGCTGTTTTTT	-	TRBJ2-2	TRBV6-1	-	14
CASSRGPLAVAFF	TGTGCCAGCAGCAGGGGACCGTTGGCGGTCGCTTTCTTT	-	TRBJ1-1	TRBV7-2	few	13
CASSFSPTGNYGYTF	TGTGCCAGCAGCTTCTCCCCAACAGGAAACTATGGCTACACCTTC	-	TRBJ1-2	TRBV5-4	-	15
CASSPTQGAGDTQYF	TGTGCCAGCAGCCCTACCCAGGGGGCGGGAGATACGCAGTATTTT	TRBD1	TRBJ2-3	TRBV9	once	15
CASSPTGEFYYGYTF	TGTGCCAGTAGTCCGACAGGCGAGTTCTACTATGGCTACACCTTC	-	TRBJ1-2	TRBV19	-	15
CAWSGTSGIGAQYF	TGTGCCTGGAGTGGAACTAGCGGGATCGGGGCCCAGTACTTC	TRBD2	TRBJ2-5	TRBV30	-	14
CASSEQGASEAFF	TGTGCCAGCAGTGAACAGGGGGCATCTGAAGCTTTCTTT	TRBD1	TRBJ1-1	TRBV6-4	-	13
CIVDRGLVTDTQYF	TGCATCGTTGACAGGGGGCTCGTCACAGATACGCAGTATTTT	TRBD1	TRBJ2-3	TRBV29-1	-	14
CASSGGQGRVETQYF	TGTGCCAGCAGCGGCGGACAGGGGCGTGTGGAGACCCAGTACTTC	TRBD1	TRBJ2-5	TRBV9	-	15
CASSLSTGGSYEQYF	TGTGCCAGCAGTTTATCGACAGGTGGCTCCTACGAGCAGTACTTC	-	TRBJ2-7	TRBV28	-	15
CASSQVADPGELFF	TGTGCCAGCAGCCAAGTTGCCGACCCCGGGGAGCTGTTTTTT	-	TRBJ2-2	TRBV4-2	-	14
CASSPNRGRNYGYTF	TGTGCCAGCAGCCCCAACAGGGGTAGGAACTATGGCTACACCTTC	TRBD1	TRBJ1-2	TRBV27	-	15
CASSPRPSGSTDTQYF	TGTGCCAGCTCACCAAGGCCTAGCGGGAGCACAGATACGCAGTATTTT	TRBD2	TRBJ2-3	TRBV18	-	16
CASSRSLGIAGGGETQYF	TGTGCCAGCAGCCGAAGCCTTGGAATAGCGGGAGGCGGGGAGACCCAGTACTTC	TRBD2	TRBJ2-5	TRBV28	-	18
CASSYGRTGQETQYF	TGTGCCAGCAGTTACGGAAGGACAGGACAAGAGACCCAGTACTTC	TRBD1	TRBJ2-5	TRBV6-5	-	15
CASSLAPGGYNEQFF	TGTGCCAGCAGCTTAGCCCCGGGGGGCTACAATGAGCAGTTCTTC	TRBD2	TRBJ2-1	TRBV7-9	-	15
CASSVRTLKQFF	TGTGCCAGCAGTGTCCGGACCCTAAAACAGTTCTTC	-	TRBJ2-1	TRBV2	-	12
CASSLSPGTNYGYTF	TGTGCCAGCAGTTTATCACCAGGGACGAACTATGGCTACACCTTC	-	TRBJ1-2	TRBV27	-	15
CASSELDRSTGEQYF	TGTGCCAGCAGTGAATTGGACCGCTCGACAGGCGAGCAGTACTTC	-	TRBJ2-7	TRBV25-1	-	15
CASRLTPEQGKLFF	TGTGCCAGCAGACTTACTCCAGAACAGGGCAAACTGTTTTTT	-	TRBJ1-4	TRBV28	-	14
CASSRTGGTEQFF	TGTGCCAGCAGCCGGACAGGGGGCACTGAGCAGTTCTTC	TRBD1	TRBJ2-1	TRBV14	-	13
CASSLVVGRDYNEQFF	TGTGCCAGCAGCTTAGTGGTGGGGAGAGACTACAATGAGCAGTTCTTC	-	TRBJ2-1	TRBV7-2	once	16
CASQMRVTNTGELFF	TGTGCCAGTCAGATGAGGGTCACGAACACCGGGGAGCTGTTTTTT	-	TRBJ2-2	TRBV6-1	-	15
CAITKMGLAGTSDTQYF	TGTGCCATCACTAAAATGGGACTAGCGGGAACCTCAGATACGCAGTATTTT	TRBD2	TRBJ2-3	TRBV10-3	-	17
CASSPMWGNQPQHF	TGTGCCAGCTCACCGATGTGGGGGAATCAGCCCCAGCATTTT	-	TRBJ1-5	TRBV18	-	14
CASSLRGDRIYNEQFF	TGTGCCAGCAGTTTACGGGGGGATAGGATATACAATGAGCAGTTCTTC	TRBD2	TRBJ2-1	TRBV27	-	16
CASSLAGQGTGELFF	TGTGCCAGCAGTTTAGCAGGACAGGGGACCGGGGAGCTGTTTTTT	TRBD1	TRBJ2-2	TRBV28	-	15
CASKRGEYGQPQHF	TGTGCCAGCAAGAGGGGGGAGTACGGTCAGCCCCAGCATTTT	-	TRBJ1-5	TRBV5-8	-	14
CAWSQSGPYTF	TGTGCCTGGAGTCAGTCCGGGCCCTACACCTTC	-	TRBJ1-2	TRBV30	-	11
CASSTMTGKLAVNQPQHF	TGTGCCAGTAGTACCATGACAGGGAAATTGGCCGTAAATCAGCCCCAGCATTTT	TRBD1	TRBJ1-5	TRBV19	-	18
CASSQDREETQYF	TGTGCCAGCAGCCAGGACAGGGAAGAGACCCAGTACTTC	TRBD1	TRBJ2-5	TRBV11-2	-	13
CAWTEGTSTYNEQFF	TGTGCCTGGACTGAAGGGACTAGCACCTACAATGAGCAGTTCTTC	TRBD2	TRBJ2-1	TRBV30	-	15
CASSQAGQGAYGYTF	TGTGCCAGCAGCCAAGCGGGACAGGGGGCGTATGGCTACACCTTC	TRBD1	TRBJ1-2	TRBV28	-	15
CASSEDPGGSHNEQFF	TGTGCCAGCAGTGAAGACCCAGGGGGGTCCCACAATGAGCAGTTCTTC	-	TRBJ2-1	TRBV2	-	16
CSASDGYEQYF	TGCAGTGCTAGCGACGGCTACGAGCAGTACTTC	-	TRBJ2-7	TRBV20-1	-	11
CASSWRSTDTQYF	TGTGCCAGCAGCTGGAGGAGCACAGATACGCAGTATTTT	-	TRBJ2-3	TRBV9	-	13
CASSESGSQETQYF	TGTGCCAGCAGCGAATCCGGCAGTCAAGAGACCCAGTACTTC	-	TRBJ2-5	TRBV2	-	14
CASSTPAIPYEQYF	TGTGCCAGCAGTACTCCGGCTATCCCCTACGAGCAGTACTTC	-	TRBJ2-7	TRBV28	-	14
CASSSARQHHRGTQYF	TGTGCCAGCAGCTCAGCAAGACAGCACCACAGGGGGACCCAGTACTTC	TRBD1	TRBJ2-5	TRBV28	few	16
CASSRPGGEQFF	TGTGCCAGCAGCCGACCAGGTGGGGAGCAGTTCTTC	-	TRBJ2-1	TRBV11-2	-	12
CASSLSFGGTRAGELFF	TGTGCCAGCAGTTTATCTTTTGGGGGAACGAGGGCCGGGGAGCTGTTTTTT	-	TRBJ2-2	TRBV28	many	17
CASSFQGPRYEQYF	TGTGCCAGCAGTTTCCAGGGACCGAGATACGAGCAGTACTTC	-	TRBJ2-7	TRBV28	once	14
CASPPGPASTDTQYF	TGTGCCAGCCCTCCTGGACCCGCTAGCACAGATACGCAGTATTTT	-	TRBJ2-3	TRBV2	-	15
CASSSPGQQQNIQYF	TGTGCCAGCAGCTCCCCGGGACAGCAACAAAACATTCAGTACTTC	TRBD1	TRBJ2-4	TRBV5-4	-	15
CSVALAGLSYEQYF	TGCAGCGTGGCTCTAGCGGGACTCTCCTACGAGCAGTACTTC	TRBD2	TRBJ2-7	TRBV29-1	-	14
CSAEGERRCTF	TGTAGTGCTGAAGGGGAGCGACGCTGCACCTTC	-	TRBJ1-2	TRBV20-1	-	11
CASSASGTGAYNEQFF	TGTGCCAGCAGTGCTTCGGGCACAGGGGCCTACAATGAGCAGTTCTTC	TRBD1	TRBJ2-1	TRBV2	few	16
CASPYGLAKDTQYF	TGTGCCAGTCCGTACGGACTAGCGAAAGATACGCAGTATTTT	TRBD2	TRBJ2-3	TRBV9	-	14